This T cell receptor beta chain was obtained from a study of T cell responses to AZD1222 COVID-19 vaccine. Study-wide findings and caveats: All repertoire sampling was performed exclusively after the peak T cell response.

This table comes from immunoSEQ multiplex PCR, and its TCRdb copy is limited to in-frame clones, with some not included. The table includes fewer than 150,000 clones, 80% to 90% detected once. V lost 7 bases, J lost 0 bases, and 13 bases lay in between. CDR1 is SNHLY and CDR2 is FYNNEI in the germline V gene. The length of the CDR3 is 15 residues. A remark on this clone: Its antigen remains unidentified.

The specimen was peripheral blood, collected on day 0 of AZD1222 vaccination. V gene TRBV2 combines with J gene TRBJ1-3; D not resolved. The clonotype originates from an adult in good health. CDR3 nucleotides: TGTGCCAGCAAGTTGGCGGACCTCTCTGGAAACACCATATATTTT. Its translation is CASKLADLSGNTIYF.